There are many counts of the clone carrying this TCR beta chain. The target antigen is unknown. V lost 5 bases to trimming and J lost 5 bases; unmatched junction nucleotides: 5. Germline V lookup: CDR1 SEHNR, CDR2 FQNEAQ (reference sequence). CDR3 length equals 14 residues. Original processing notes: For papillary thyroid cancer, a distant-metastasis classifier was constructed from CDR3 differences observed across clinicopathological groups. TCRdb re-analyzed the PCR reads using MiXCR. These V and J calls rely on TCRdb rather than the paper's analysis. The profile shows tens of thousands of clones, roughly 17% of them singletons. This specimen belongs to a study of metastatic and nonmetastatic thyroid tumors. Overall study context: Across peripheral blood and tumor or nodule tissue samples taken from malignant and benign thyroid patients, the repertoires were compared with one another. Study conclusions and caveats: Versus benign nodules, malignant thyroid tumors reportedly had significantly higher TCR beta diversity, in blood and tumor.

Thyroid surgery was performed in patients who had received no treatment beforehand. Sequencing was done on a sample of blood. The receptor was derived from a male donor with papillary thyroid cancer or a benign thyroid nodule (not recorded which). Some clones in this sample may be carry-over from other donors' samples. V is TRBV7-9 and J is TRBJ2-5; 10 bases are a match to TRBD1. CDR3 amino acids: CASSNLDRGETQYF. The CDR3 DNA reads as TGTGCCAGCAGCAACCTGGACAGGGGGGAGACCCAGTACTTC.